This T cell receptor (beta chain) came from a study of shared clonotypes between healthy human individuals. General study findings and limits: Across subsets, estimated richness was generally greater for naive than for memory populations.

As regards this clone: Its antigen is unknown.

V was pared by 3 bases and J by 2 bases, with 16 bases between. This CDR3 contains 17 residues. Germline CDR1 and CDR2: LNHDA and SQIVND (reference sequence). For sorted subsets, roughly 200 ng DNA per replicate equaled around 28,000 T cell genomes. TCRdb's copy holds only in-frame clones and misses some; the assay was immunoSEQ multiplex PCR. The sample has approximately 2,000,000 clones, 80% to 95% seen once; the top ten hold under 2%. CD45RO-negative CD8 cells positively selected for CCR7 made up the naive population, which excluded terminally differentiated effector memory CD45RA+ cells. Donors were healthy HIV-negative adults without recently reported acute infections or vaccinations. Donors, without exception, were Caucasian adults residing in Nashville, Tennessee.

The specimen sequenced was naive CD8+ T cells from PBMCs. The rearrangement uses TRBV19 and TRBJ2-2; D tentatively reads TRBD1 or TRBD2 (5 bases each). This receptor was taken from a man aged 18 to 29 in good health. Some clones in this sample may be carry-over from other donors' samples. CDR3 residues: CASSIGRADLNTGELFF. Written as DNA, the CDR3 is TGTGCCAGTAGTATTGGCAGGGCGGACTTAAACACCGGGGAGCTGTTTTTT.